The 16 T cell receptor beta chains given below trace back to one sample, sequenced in a study of blood T cell repertoires in COVID-19. TCRdb keeps only in-frame clones here, not all; method: immunoSEQ multiplex PCR. The sample has around 320,000 clones; 90% are singletons. Sequenced material: PBMCs or T cells enriched from blood (not recorded which). These receptors were collected from a woman aged 18-29 years with acute COVID-19.

This chain connects TRBV16 to TRBJ1-4; D ambiguous. This CDR3 spans 14 amino acids. Germline V gene lookup returns CDR1 KGHSY and CDR2 FQNENV. V lost 0 bases and J lost 3, with 5 bases in between. Here the CDR3 reads CASSQSIANEKLFF. Here the CDR3 DNA reads TGTGCCAGCAGCCAATCGATAGCTAATGAAAAACTGTTTTTT.

The chain carries TRBV19 and TRBJ2-1; D remains ambiguous. The CDR3 is 14 amino acids. Germline values: CDR1 LNHDA, CDR2 SQIVND (reference sequence). The V end lost 11 bases, the J end lost 3 bases, and 17 bases lay between the germline ends. DNA of the CDR3: TGTGCCTCCCGGGTGGGTGAACTCTACAATGAGCAGTTCTTC. Its protein is CASRVGELYNEQFF. The full variable domain, in which reference TRBV19 and TRBJ2-1 provide the parts outside the CDR3, is DGGITQSPKYLFRKEGQNVTLSCEQNLNHDAMYWYRQDPGQGLRLIYYSQIVNDFQKGDIAEGYSVSREKKESFPLTVTSAQKNPTAFYLCASRVGELYNEQFFGPGTRLTVL.

The chain combines TRBV13 with TRBJ1-1; no definite D call. The CDR3 runs 11 residues. Germline CDR1 PRHDT, CDR2 FYEKMQ (reference sequence). Trimming took off 5 bases at V and 9 bases at J, with 10 bases between the two ends. The CDR3 loop reads CASSQEVKAFF. The CDR3 DNA is TGTGCCAGCAGCCAAGAGGTGAAAGCTTTCTTT.

The rearrangement joins TRBV11-2 to TRBJ1-6; possible D gene TRBD1, 5 bases. Germline values: CDR1 SGHAT, CDR2 FQNNGV. CDR3 length equals 14 residues. Between the trimmed V and J ends, which lost 5 bases and 5 bases, there was a span of 10 bases. The CDR3 coding sequence is TGTGCCAGCAGCGCGCGGGGGAATAATTCACCCCTCCACTTT. This codes for CASSARGNNSPLHF. Complete variable domain (other parts from reference TRBV11-2 and TRBJ1-6): EAGVAQSPRYKIIEKRQSVAFWCNPISGHATLYWYQQILGQGPKLLIQFQNNGVVDDSQLPKDRFSAERLKGVDSTLKIQPAKLEDSAVYLCASSARGNNSPLHFGNGTRLTVT.

The chain couples TRBV2 to TRBJ1-1; D gene unclear. V lost 3 bases and J 2 bases, leaving 10 bases between the germline ends. The CDR3 loop spans 14 amino acids. CDR1 SNHLY and CDR2 FYNNEI come from the germline V gene. The CDR3 region is CASSEWADNTEAFF. Written as DNA, the CDR3 is TGTGCCAGCAGTGAGTGGGCAGATAACACTGAAGCTTTCTTT.

This clone was picked up one time. V usage is TRBV12-5 and J usage is TRBJ2-7; TRBD2 matches 9 bases. Losses at the gene ends were 0 bases for V and 3 bases for J; bases not matched to a gene: 12. This CDR3 contains 18 residues. CDR1 and CDR2 (germline): LGHNT, FRNRAP. CDR3 sequence: CASGLVVLFERGVYEQYF. CDR3 DNA: TGTGCTAGTGGTTTGGTTGTTTTATTTGAGCGGGGGGTCTACGAGCAGTACTTC.

The chain uses TRBV18 and TRBJ1-4; 9 positions agree with TRBD1. After removal of 4 bases from V and 8 bases from J, the junction contained 8 bases not matched to a gene. CDR3 length: 15 amino acids. Germline values: CDR1 KGHSH, CDR2 LQKENI. Here the CDR3 DNA reads TGTGCCAGCTCACGGATACAGGGGGCGGAAGAAAAACTGTTTTTT. Encoded protein: CASSRIQGAEEKLFF.

The V and J genes are TRBV27 and TRBJ1-4, with 7 bases fitting TRBD1. V shed 3 bases, J shed 10 bases, and the junction held 8 bases outside the gene matches. The germline CDR1 and CDR2 sequences are MNHEY and SMNVEV (reference sequence). This CDR3 is 14 amino acids long. The CDR3 region is CASSFNPQGGKLFF. The CDR3 DNA follows: TGTGCCAGCAGTTTCAACCCCCAGGGGGGAAAACTGTTTTTT. Using reference TRBV27 and TRBJ1-4 for the parts outside the CDR3, the full variable domain is EAQVTQNPRYLITVTGKKLTVTCSQNMNHEYMSWYRQDPGLGLRQIYYSMNVEVTDKGDVPEGYKVSRKEKRNFPLILESPSPNQTSLYFCASSFNPQGGKLFFGSGTQLSVL.

The chain joins TRBV28 to TRBJ1-4, with D maybe TRBD1 (5 bases). The CDR3 is made up of 16 amino acids. The V end lost 7 bases, the J end lost 8 bases, and 23 bases lay between the germline ends. Germline CDR1 MDHEN, CDR2 SYDVKM. CDR3 DNA sequence: TGTGCCAGCAACCGAAACCTTCAGGGCCCCAGCGAAAAACTGTTTTTT. The encoded protein is CASNRNLQGPSEKLFF. The full variable domain, completed using reference TRBV28 and TRBJ1-4, is DVKVTQSSRYLVKRTGEKVFLECVQDMDHENMFWYRQDPGLGLRLIYFSYDVKMKEKGDIPEGYSVSREKKERFSLILESASTNQTSMYLCASNRNLQGPSEKLFFGSGTQLSVL.

Comment on this clone: The sample holds other DNA sequences that translate to the same CDR3. The J gene is TRBJ1-2, the V gene TRBV27; the D gene is possibly TRBD1 (5 bases). V lost 3 bases and J lost 2, with 7 bases in between. The CDR3 length is 13 residues. Germline V gene sequence: CDR1 MNHEY, CDR2 SMNVEV (reference sequence). The CDR3 sequence: CASSLTVNYGYTF. CDR3 nucleotide sequence: TGTGCCAGCAGTTTGACAGTGAACTATGGCTACACCTTC.

The chain combines TRBV18 with TRBJ2-5, with 7 positions matching TRBD1. V shed 0 bases, J shed 4 bases, and the junction held 5 bases outside the gene matches. This CDR3 contains 15 residues. The germline V gene encodes CDR1 KGHSH and CDR2 LQKENI. The chain's CDR3 is CASSPPRQGVETQYF. CDR3 nucleotide sequence: TGTGCCAGCTCACCACCGAGGCAGGGGGTAGAGACCCAGTACTTC.

The chain couples TRBV10-2 to TRBJ2-7; D is ambiguous. CDR1 and CDR2 from the germline V gene are WSHSY and SAAADI. This CDR3 spans 13 amino acids. The ends were cut back, 5 bases at V and 0 bases at J, with 8 bases in the middle. In DNA form, the CDR3 reads TGCGCCAGCAGTCTACCAGGCTCCTACGAGCAGTACTTC. This codes for CASSLPGSYEQYF.

The count of this clone is one. This chain uses TRBV5-1 with TRBJ2-1; a possible D gene is TRBD2 (5 bases). Trimming cost V 0 bases and J 9 bases, with 16 bases left between them. The CDR3 is 15 residues long. CDR1 is SGHRS, CDR2 YFSETQ, per germline. DNA for the CDR3: TGCGCCAGCAGCTTGGAGACCGGATGGGCGGGTGAGCAGTTCTTC. Translation gives CASSLETGWAGEQFF.

The CDR3 loop reads CASSGTGGNQPQHF. CDR3 bases: TGTGCCAGCAGCGGGACAGGGGGCAATCAGCCCCAGCATTTT. This chain connects TRBV7-9 to TRBJ1-5; 10 bases align to TRBD1. Unmatched junction bases numbered 0, after V lost 5 bases and J lost 2 bases. CDR3 length: 14 residues. Germline assignment: CDR1 SEHNR and CDR2 FQNEAQ (reference sequence).

The J gene is TRBJ1-1, the V gene TRBV5-1; D is possibly TRBD1 (6 bases). Germline V gene data show CDR1 as SGHRS and CDR2 as YFSETQ. V was cut by 0 bases and J by 8 bases, with 11 bases left in between. This CDR3 contains 13 residues. CDR3 nucleotide sequence: TGCGCCAGCAGCTTGGGACAGGATCCCGAAGCTTTCTTT. It yields the protein CASSLGQDPEAFF.

The rearrangement joins TRBV28 to TRBJ2-2; possibly TRBD2 for D (5 bases). There are 13 residues in the CDR3. V was clipped by 7 bases and J by 5 bases, with 11 bases between them. The germline V gene has CDR1 MDHEN and CDR2 SYDVKM. The CDR3 loop reads CASTIAITGELFF. The CDR3 region has the DNA TGTGCCAGCACCATAGCGATTACCGGGGAGCTGTTTTTT.